One sample yielded the 25 T cell receptor beta chains listed below, sequenced in a study of blood T cell repertoires in COVID-19. Assay used: immunoSEQ multiplex PCR; TCRdb lists only in-frame clones, some missing. The table includes under 100,000 clones, about nine tenths detected once. Input material: peripheral blood. All receptors derive from a man aged 55 to 69 with COVID-19, enrolled during active disease.

This CDR3 is CASSLTGFETQYF. CDR3 coding DNA: TGTGCCAGCAGCCTGACAGGTTTCGAGACCCAGTACTTC. The chain joins TRBV12-3 or TRBV12-4 to TRBJ2-5, with TRBD1 as a possible D gene (6 bases). The CDR3 is 13 residues long. The V and J ends lost 6 bases and 5 bases respectively, with 13 bases between them.

This clone has just one count. The chain is built from TRBV6-5 and TRBJ2-7; D is possibly TRBD2 (6 bases). Germline V gene lookup returns CDR1 MNHEY and CDR2 SVGAGI. With 6 bases removed from V and 2 bases from J, the gap between germline ends came to 11 bases. This CDR3 spans 13 amino acids. This CDR3 is CASRDSGTYEQYF. CDR3 nucleotides: TGTGCCAGCAGAGATAGCGGAACCTACGAGCAGTACTTC.

V is TRBV5-1 and J is TRBJ2-1; 9 nucleotides match TRBD1. Germline V gene lookup returns CDR1 SGHRS and CDR2 YFSETQ. This CDR3 is built from 15 residues. V shed 4 bases and J 7 bases; nucleotides not matched to a gene: 9. This CDR3 reads CASSTQGAFGNEQFF. Here the CDR3 DNA reads TGCGCCAGCAGCACACAGGGGGCGTTTGGGAATGAGCAGTTCTTC. Together with reference TRBV5-1 and TRBJ2-1, the CDR3 gives the full variable domain: KAGVTQTPRYLIKTRGQQVTLSCSPISGHRSVSWYQQTPGQGLQFLFEYFSETQRNKGNFPGRFSGRQFSNSRSEMNVSTLELGDSALYLCASSTQGAFGNEQFFGPGTRLTVL.

The chain recombines TRBV7-3 with TRBJ2-7; tentatively, D is TRBD1 (5 bases). Germline V gene data show CDR1 as SGHTA and CDR2 as FQGTGA. The CDR3 is 12 residues long. V was trimmed by 6 bases and J by 3 bases, leaving 9 bases between them. CDR3 loop: CASRGPSYEQYF. The CDR3, as DNA: TGTGCCAGCAGGGGGCCTAGCTACGAGCAGTACTTC.

This clone was detected once. V usage is TRBV27 and J usage is TRBJ2-1, with D perhaps matching TRBD2 (6 bases). CDR1 is MNHEY and CDR2 is SMNVEV in the germline V gene (reference sequence). The CDR3 is 16 amino acids. V was shortened by 6 bases and J by 0 bases, with 15 bases between the two germline ends. CDR3 amino acids: CASSRAGPLSYNEQFF. CDR3 nucleotide sequence: TGTGCCAGCAGCCGAGCGGGCCCCCTCTCCTACAATGAGCAGTTCTTC.

The rearrangement uses TRBV28 and TRBJ2-1; maybe TRBD1 (5 bases). V was pared by 5 bases and J by 2 bases, with 7 bases between. Germline CDR1 reads MDHEN; CDR2 reads SYDVKM. This CDR3 comprises 13 residues. CDR3 sequence (DNA): TGTGCCAGCAGTCCACAGGCCTACAATGAGCAGTTCTTC. Amino acid sequence: CASSPQAYNEQFF.

V and J are TRBV10-3 and TRBJ1-3; D is possibly TRBD1 (5 bases). V was clipped by 9 bases and J by 0 bases, with 9 bases between them. In germline, CDR1 is ENHRY, CDR2 SYGVKD. This CDR3 is 13 amino acids long. CDR3 nucleotides: TGTGCCATTACAGGCAACTCTGGAAACACCATATATTTT. Protein sequence: CAITGNSGNTIYF.

The chain recombines TRBV7-8 with TRBJ2-2; TRBD1 aligns across 7 bases. This CDR3 region has 14 residues. Germline lookup yields CDR1 SGHVS and CDR2 FQNEAQ. Unmatched junction bases numbered 4, after V lost 5 bases and J lost 4 bases. The CDR3 loop reads CASSMGQSTGELFF. The CDR3 region has the DNA TGTGCCAGCAGCATGGGACAGAGCACCGGGGAGCTGTTTTTT.

This clone was observed once. The chain carries TRBV11-2 and TRBJ2-2; TRBD2 is a possible D gene (6 bases). This CDR3 has 16 residues. Trimming stripped 4 bases from V and 2 bases from J, with 14 bases between. The germline V gene encodes CDR1 SGHAT and CDR2 FQNNGV. The CDR3, as DNA: TGTGCCAGCAGCTATCATGGCGGGATTAACACCGGGGAGCTGTTTTTT. This translates into CASSYHGGINTGELFF.

This rearrangement joins TRBV29-1 to TRBJ1-1, with TRBD1 identical over 7 bases. Germline values: CDR1 SQVTM, CDR2 ANQGSEA. The CDR3 consists of 13 residues. V lost 7 bases to trimming and J lost 6 bases; unmatched junction nucleotides: 11. The DNA of the CDR3 is TGCAGCGCACAGACAGGGATAGTGGCTGAAGCTTTCTTT. Translated, it gives CSAQTGIVAEAFF.

The rearrangement uses TRBV19 and TRBJ1-6; D gene ambiguous. Germline V CDR1 and CDR2: LNHDA, SQIVND (reference sequence). V dropped 5 bases and J dropped 7 bases, with 12 bases sitting between them. CDR3 length: 14 residues. CDR3 in amino acids: CASSVSSGNSPLHF. CDR3 sequence (DNA): TGTGCCAGTAGTGTCTCTTCAGGAAATTCACCCCTCCACTTT.

The rearrangement joins TRBV12-5 to TRBJ1-3, with TRBD1 identical over 7 bases. The CDR3 is 16 residues long. Germline assignment: CDR1 LGHNT and CDR2 FRNRAP. Trimming cost V 5 bases and J 0 bases; bases outside gene matches: 7. The CDR3 DNA follows: TGTGCTAGTGGTCGAACGGGACAGTACTCTGGAAACACCATATATTTT. Encoded protein: CASGRTGQYSGNTIYF.

The chain recombines TRBV6-5 with TRBJ2-7, with D possibly matching TRBD2 (5 bases). Germline V gene data show CDR1 as MNHEY and CDR2 as SVGAGI. The length of the CDR3 is 15 residues. Trimming cost V 5 bases and J 2 bases, with 16 bases left between them. The CDR3, as DNA: TGTGCCAGCAGTCCGCAGGATAGCGTAACCTACGAGCAGTACTTC. This codes for CASSPQDSVTYEQYF.

The chain combines TRBV4-3 with TRBJ1-1; a weak D match, TRBD1 (5 bases). Germline V gives CDR1 LGHNA, CDR2 YSLEER. This CDR3 is built from 16 residues. With 2 bases removed from V and 4 bases from J, the gap between germline ends came to 17 bases. The CDR3 is CASSQQTDPGGTEAFF. The CDR3 nucleotides are TGCGCCAGCAGCCAACAAACCGACCCCGGGGGCACTGAAGCTTTCTTT.

A single count supports this clone. The CDR3 DNA reads TGTGCCAGCAGCCTCGACAGGGGATATGGCTACACCTTC. It specifies CASSLDRGYGYTF. The chain has TRBV11-2 and TRBJ1-2; 8 bases fit TRBD1. Germline trimming cut 5 bases from V and 5 bases from J; bases unmatched to any gene: 4. The CDR3 sequence is 13 residues long. Germline V gene data show CDR1 as SGHAT and CDR2 as FQNNGV. Full variable domain (missing parts from reference TRBV11-2 and TRBJ1-2): EAGVAQSPRYKIIEKRQSVAFWCNPISGHATLYWYQQILGQGPKLLIQFQNNGVVDDSQLPKDRFSAERLKGVDSTLKIQPAKLEDSAVYLCASSLDRGYGYTFGSGTRLTVV.

This clone turned up a few times. The genes are TRBV12-2 and TRBJ1-1. TRBV12-2 is reported as a pseudogene. This CDR3 is 15 amino acids long. The CDR3 DNA is TGTGCAAGTCGCTTAAACGGGGGTCTGAACACTGAAGCTTTCTTT. This encodes CASRLNGGLNTEAFF.

The V and J genes are TRBV5-1 and TRBJ2-7, with a weak D call TRBD1 (5 bases). Trimming left V 4 bases short and J 4 bases short, with 15 bases between. The CDR3 has 14 residues. The germline V gene encodes CDR1 SGHRS and CDR2 YFSETQ. The CDR3 DNA reads as TGCGCCAGCAGCATTCACCTCGACAGATACGAGCAGTACTTC. Translating it yields CASSIHLDRYEQYF.

The J gene is TRBJ1-1, the V gene TRBV4-1, with TRBD1 as a possible D gene (5 bases). Trimming removed 0 bases at V and 5 bases at J, with 7 bases between. CDR1 and CDR2 from the germline V gene are MGHRA and YSYEKL. The CDR3 runs to 13 residues. CDR3 sequence reads: CASSQETVTEAFF. CDR3 nucleotide sequence: TGCGCCAGCAGCCAAGAGACAGTGACTGAAGCTTTCTTT.

This chain uses TRBV9 with TRBJ1-5; 7 bases are a match to TRBD1. The V segment lost 5 bases and the J segment 2 bases; nucleotides outside the gene matches: 4. The CDR3 runs to 14 residues. Germline V gene data show CDR1 as SGDLS and CDR2 as YYNGEE. The CDR3 sequence: CASSLGGGNQPQHF. The CDR3 coding sequence is TGTGCCAGCAGTCTAGGGGGCGGCAATCAGCCCCAGCATTTT.

The chain carries TRBV3-1 (or the pseudogene TRBV3-2) and TRBJ2-7, with D uncertain. This CDR3 contains 14 residues. CDR1 is LGHDT, CDR2 YNNKEL, per germline (reference sequence). Trimming left V 10 bases short and J 3 bases short, with 19 bases between. Here the CDR3 DNA reads TGTGCCACCAGACGCGAGGATATCCTCTACGAGCAGTACTTC. Its translation: CATRREDILYEQYF.

The V and J genes are TRBV11-2 and TRBJ1-2; the match to TRBD1 covers 8 bases. Trimming at V came to 3 bases and at J to 10 bases, leaving 4 bases not matched to a gene. There are 12 residues in the CDR3. CDR1 SGHAT and CDR2 FQNNGV come from the germline V gene. CDR3 residues: CASSFGQGAYTF. As DNA, the CDR3 is TGTGCCAGCAGCTTTGGGCAGGGGGCCTACACCTTC.

The chain recombines TRBV6-5 with TRBJ1-1; 7 bases are shared with TRBD1. CDR1 MNHEY and CDR2 SVGAGI come from the germline V gene. This CDR3 is 15 amino acids long. The ends lost 6 bases at V and 1 base at J; junction bases unmatched: 8. DNA for the CDR3: TGTGCCAGCAGACCTCACCGGGACAGGAACACTGAAGCTTTCTTT. It translates to CASRPHRDRNTEAFF.

This chain connects TRBV19 to TRBJ2-1, with 10 nucleotides matching TRBD2. Looked up from germline, CDR1 is LNHDA and CDR2 is SQIVND (reference sequence). The CDR3 contains 17 residues. Trimming cost V 5 bases and J 1 base; bases outside gene matches: 8. The CDR3 coding sequence is TGTGCCAGTAGTGGTCTAGCGGGAGACCTTTCCTACAATGAGCAGTTCTTC. This gives the protein CASSGLAGDLSYNEQFF.

The gene calls are TRBV4-3 and TRBJ2-2; TRBD2 matches 9 bases. Germline lookup yields CDR1 LGHNA and CDR2 YSLEER. The CDR3 covers 15 residues. The junction had 3 bases not matched to a gene; V was cut back by 1 base and J by 6 bases. Here the CDR3 DNA reads TGCGCCAGCAGCCAAGGGGTAGCGGGAGCCGGGGAGCTGTTTTTT. Translation: CASSQGVAGAGELFF.

This clone was counted between two and nine times. The chain joins TRBV11-3 to TRBJ2-7, with 10 bases identical to TRBD2. The CDR3 has 11 amino acids. With V trimmed by 6 bases and J by 11 bases, 4 bases remained unmatched. Germline V gives CDR1 SGHNT, CDR2 YENEEA. The CDR3 protein is CASSQGLAEYF. In nucleotides, the CDR3 is TGTGCCAGCAGTCAAGGACTAGCGGAGTACTTC.